The 15 T cell receptor beta chains in this list originate from one sample, sequenced in a study of T-cell reconstitution after alpha-beta-depleted transplantation in children. This sample's TCRbeta library carried unique molecular identifier barcodes. Via MiXCR, TCRdb re-called the PCR reads, giving one row per CDR3 protein. The sample has hundreds of thousands of distinct CDR3 sequences, approximately 16% seen once. Source: PBMCs from the stem cell graft donor, taken from the stem cell graft. The receptors derive from a human donor who donated a stem cell graft to a child with acute lymphoblastic leukemia.

Only a few counts were recorded for this clonotype. The chain recombines TRBV27 with TRBJ2-1; TRBD2 matches 13 bases. CDR1 MNHEY and CDR2 SMNVEV come from the germline V gene (reference sequence). V lost 5 bases and J lost 10; bases outside the gene matches: 5. The CDR3 is 14 amino acids. The CDR3 bases are TGTGCCAGCAGTAAAGGACTAGCGGGAGACGAGCAGTTCTTC. Its translation: CASSKGLAGDEQFF.

This clonotype was counted at least ten times. V gene TRBV20-1 combines with J gene TRBJ1-1; no reliable D call. CDR1 DFQATT and CDR2 SNEGSKA come from the germline V gene (reference sequence). The CDR3 loop spans 14 amino acids. Trimming pared 2 bases from V and 5 bases from J, leaving 15 bases between. As DNA, the CDR3 is TGCAGTGCTAGATCGAAATGGGAGGAAACTGAAGCTTTCTTT. Its protein product is CSARSKWEETEAFF.

This clonotype turned up a few times. The genes are TRBV29-1 and TRBJ2-3; D is possibly TRBD2 (6 bases). The CDR3 consists of 13 residues. Looked up from germline, CDR1 is SQVTM and CDR2 is ANQGSEA. Trimming removed 5 bases at V and 4 bases at J, with 13 bases between. The chain's CDR3 is CSVLERRADTQYF. CDR3 coding DNA: TGCAGCGTTCTAGAGCGGAGGGCAGATACGCAGTATTTT.

The chain combines TRBV12-3 or TRBV12-4 with TRBJ2-1, with D perhaps given as TRBD1 or TRBD2 (6 bases each). The CDR3 has 13 amino acids. V was trimmed by 8 bases and J by 9 bases, leaving 17 bases between them. CDR3 amino acids: CASGKGGVGEQFF. The CDR3 coding sequence is TGTGCCAGCGGAAAGGGGGGAGTGGGTGAGCAGTTCTTC.

The gene calls are TRBV19 and TRBJ2-7; 10 nucleotides agree with TRBD1. The germline gives CDR1 LNHDA, CDR2 SQIVND (reference sequence). The CDR3 runs 15 residues. With V trimmed by 5 bases and J by 5 bases, 9 bases remained unmatched. The CDR3 DNA sequence: TGTGCCAGTAGTCTTGGCGGGACAGGGGCCCACGAGCAGTACTTC. The encoded protein is CASSLGGTGAHEQYF.

The sample holds a few counts of this clonotype. CDR3 coding DNA: TGTGCCAGCAGTTTATCCGGTCGTACCGGGGAGCTGTTTTTT. Translated: CASSLSGRTGELFF. The rearrangement links TRBV12-3 or TRBV12-4 to TRBJ2-2; no reliable D call. The CDR3 covers 14 residues. V dropped 2 bases and J dropped 5 bases, with 9 bases sitting between them.

The V call is TRBV2, the J call TRBJ2-7, with 7 bases identical to TRBD1. In germline, CDR1 is SNHLY, CDR2 FYNNEI. Germline trimming cut 7 bases from V and 1 base from J; bases unmatched to any gene: 1. This CDR3 spans 12 amino acids. CDR3 amino acids: CASKGQSYEQYF. CDR3 coding DNA: TGTGCCAGCAAGGGACAGTCCTACGAGCAGTACTTC.

V and J are TRBV20-1 and TRBJ1-5; 9 bases are a match to TRBD1. The junction had 7 bases not matched to a gene; V was cut back by 6 bases and J by 1 base. The CDR3 length is 15 residues. CDR1 DFQATT and CDR2 SNEGSKA come from the germline V gene (reference sequence). CDR3: CSARPGTGSNQPQHF. CDR3 sequence (DNA): TGCAGTGCCAGACCCGGGACAGGGAGCAATCAGCCCCAGCATTTT.

The gene calls are TRBV27 and TRBJ2-1, with TRBD2 as a possible D gene (6 bases). The germline V gene encodes CDR1 MNHEY and CDR2 SMNVEV (reference sequence). CDR3 length: 17 residues. Between the trimmed V and J ends, which lost 7 bases and 0 bases, there was a span of 19 bases. The CDR3 DNA reads TGTGCCAGCACCGTGAGTAGCGGCCACGTCTCCTACAATGAGCAGTTCTTC. This codes for CASTVSSGHVSYNEQFF.

The chain recombines TRBV5-1 with TRBJ1-1; D unclear. This CDR3 is built from 14 residues. Trimming removed 4 bases from V and 0 bases from J, with 10 bases in between. The germline CDR1 and CDR2 sequences are SGHRS and YFSETQ. This chain's CDR3 is CASSLEAMNTEAFF. In DNA form, the CDR3 reads TGCGCCAGCAGCCTAGAGGCGATGAACACTGAAGCTTTCTTT.

V gene TRBV12-3 or TRBV12-4 combines with J gene TRBJ2-5; 7 bases align to TRBD1. V trimming: 6 bases; J trimming: 4 bases; junction bases outside the gene matches: 5. The CDR3 runs 13 residues. This CDR3 reads CASRKGAAETQYF. For the CDR3, the DNA is TGTGCCAGCAGGAAGGGGGCGGCAGAGACCCAGTACTTC.

This rearrangement joins TRBV5-1 to TRBJ2-3; D is perhaps TRBD2 (6 bases). The germline V gene encodes CDR1 SGHRS and CDR2 YFSETQ. Trimming took off 3 bases at V and 6 bases at J, with 14 bases between the two ends. The CDR3 is made up of 14 amino acids. CDR3 nucleotide sequence: TGCGCCAGCAGCTCAAGGACTATTGCGGATACGCAGTATTTT. Translating gives CASSSRTIADTQYF. Complete variable domain (other parts from reference TRBV5-1 and TRBJ2-3): KAGVTQTPRYLIKTRGQQVTLSCSPISGHRSVSWYQQTPGQGLQFLFEYFSETQRNKGNFPGRFSGRQFSNSRSEMNVSTLELGDSALYLCASSSRTIADTQYFGPGTRLTVL.

The rearrangement joins TRBV7-8 to TRBJ1-1; 7 bases are shared with TRBD1. Unmatched junction bases numbered 7, after V lost 5 bases and J lost 4 bases. Germline-derived CDR1 and CDR2 are SGHVS and FQNEAQ. The CDR3 runs 14 residues. The CDR3 region has the DNA TGTGCCAGCAGCGCCACAGGACAGGCCACTGAAGCTTTCTTT. Protein: CASSATGQATEAFF.

This clonotype occurred a few times. The chain carries TRBV12-3 or TRBV12-4 and TRBJ2-5, with D perhaps TRBD1 or TRBD2 (6 bases each). Trimming shortened V by 6 bases and J by 1 base, and 9 bases separated the two germline ends. This CDR3 spans 13 amino acids. The CDR3, as DNA: TGTGCCAGCAGGCCGGGGGCCCAAGAGACCCAGTACTTC. Translation: CASRPGAQETQYF.

The J gene is TRBJ2-7, the V gene TRBV18, with a possible D match to TRBD1 (5 bases). Trimming stripped 0 bases from V and 3 bases from J, with 12 bases between. This CDR3 has 15 residues. The germline V gene encodes CDR1 KGHSH and CDR2 LQKENI. CDR3 DNA sequence: TGTGCCAGCTCACCACCGAGGCAGGGATTCTACGAGCAGTACTTC. Translation: CASSPPRQGFYEQYF.